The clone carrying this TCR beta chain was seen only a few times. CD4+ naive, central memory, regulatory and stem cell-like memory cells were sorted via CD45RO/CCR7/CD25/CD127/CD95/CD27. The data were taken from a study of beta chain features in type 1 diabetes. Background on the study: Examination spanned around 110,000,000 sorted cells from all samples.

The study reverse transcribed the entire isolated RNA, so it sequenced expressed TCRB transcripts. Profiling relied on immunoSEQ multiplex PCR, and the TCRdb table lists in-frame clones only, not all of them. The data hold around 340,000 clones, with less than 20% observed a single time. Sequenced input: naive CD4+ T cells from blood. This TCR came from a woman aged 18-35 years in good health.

The CDR3 is CASSPAGADTQYF. DNA of the CDR3: TGTGCCAGCTCACCGGCGGGAGCAGATACGCAGTATTTT. This chain links TRBV18 with TRBJ2-3; 7 nucleotides line up with TRBD2. Germline loops: CDR1 KGHSH, CDR2 LQKENI. Trimming removed 3 bases from V and 4 bases from J; junction bases left unmatched: 1. This CDR3 comprises 13 residues.